This T cell receptor (beta chain) was recorded in a study of monozygotic twins with inflammatory bowel disease. CDR3 length: 15 amino acids. Germline-derived CDR1 and CDR2 are SGHRS and YFSETQ. UMIs bearing a 6-nucleotide sample barcode were added through template switching. Following a re-call of the 5' RACE reads, TCRdb has one entry per CDR3 protein and lacks DNA. This sample's table has under 150,000 distinct CDR3 sequences. The receptor comes from a human donor with ulcerative colitis or Crohn's disease, or a healthy co-twin of an affected twin (not recorded which). Material: blood. The rearrangement joins TRBV5-1 to TRBJ2-7; TCRdb designates TRBD1, a call that cannot be tested without DNA. CDR3 amino acids: CASSLFTGLSYEQYF.